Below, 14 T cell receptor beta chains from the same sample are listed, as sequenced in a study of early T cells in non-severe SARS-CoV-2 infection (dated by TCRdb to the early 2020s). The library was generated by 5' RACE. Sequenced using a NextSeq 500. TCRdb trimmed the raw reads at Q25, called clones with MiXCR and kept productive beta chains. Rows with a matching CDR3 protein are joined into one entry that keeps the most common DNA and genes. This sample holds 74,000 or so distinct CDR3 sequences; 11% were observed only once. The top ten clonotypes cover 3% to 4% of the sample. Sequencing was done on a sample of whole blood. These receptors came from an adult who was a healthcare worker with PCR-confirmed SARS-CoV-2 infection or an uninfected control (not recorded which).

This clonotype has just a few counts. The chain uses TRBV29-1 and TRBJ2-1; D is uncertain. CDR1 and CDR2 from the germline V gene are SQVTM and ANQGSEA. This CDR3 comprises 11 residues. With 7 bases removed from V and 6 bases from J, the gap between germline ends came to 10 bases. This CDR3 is CSGTLGNEQFF. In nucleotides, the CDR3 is TGCAGCGGCACCCTGGGCAATGAGCAGTTCTTC.

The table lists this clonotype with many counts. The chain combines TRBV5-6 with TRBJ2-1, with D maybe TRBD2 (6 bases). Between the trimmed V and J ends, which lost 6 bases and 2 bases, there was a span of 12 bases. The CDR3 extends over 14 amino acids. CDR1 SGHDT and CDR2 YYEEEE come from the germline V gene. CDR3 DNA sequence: TGTGCCAGCAACCTGGGAGGCACCTACAATGAGCAGTTCTTC. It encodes CASNLGGTYNEQFF.

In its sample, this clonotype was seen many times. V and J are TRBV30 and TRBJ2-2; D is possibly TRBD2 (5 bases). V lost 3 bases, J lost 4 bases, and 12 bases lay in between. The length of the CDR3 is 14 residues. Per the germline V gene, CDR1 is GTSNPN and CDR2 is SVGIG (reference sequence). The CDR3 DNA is TGTGCCTGGAGATCCGGGGTAGGCACCGGGGAGCTGTTTTTT. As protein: CAWRSGVGTGELFF.

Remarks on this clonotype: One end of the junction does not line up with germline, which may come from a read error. CDR3 nucleotide sequence: TGTGCCAGCAGCCTCCGGACAGGATATGGGAACTATGGCCACACCTTC. Translation gives CASSLRTGYGNYGHTF. This chain connects TRBV3-1 to TRBJ1-2, with 7 bases that match TRBD1. The CDR3 covers 16 residues. Germline loops: CDR1 LGHDT, CDR2 YNNKEL (reference sequence). Based on the CDR3 plus reference TRBV3-1 and TRBJ1-2, the full variable domain is DTAVSQTPKYLVTQMGNDKSIKCEQNLGHDTMYWYKQDSKKFLKIMFSYNNKELIINETVPNRFSPKSPDKAHLNLHINSLELGDSAVYFCASSLRTGYGNYGHTFGSGTRLTVV.

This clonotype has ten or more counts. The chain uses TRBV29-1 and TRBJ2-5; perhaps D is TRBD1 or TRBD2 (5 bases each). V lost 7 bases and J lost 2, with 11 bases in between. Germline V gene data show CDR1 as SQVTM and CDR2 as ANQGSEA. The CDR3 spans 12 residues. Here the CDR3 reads CSAGTDQETQYF. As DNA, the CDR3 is TGCAGCGCCGGGACGGATCAAGAGACCCAGTACTTC.

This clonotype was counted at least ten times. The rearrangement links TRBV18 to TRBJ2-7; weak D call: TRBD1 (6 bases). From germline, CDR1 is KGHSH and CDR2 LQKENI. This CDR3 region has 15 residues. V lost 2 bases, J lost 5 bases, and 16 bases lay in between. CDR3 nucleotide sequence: TGTGCCAGCTCACCAGGAATGGGGGCGCGGGACGAGCAGTACTTC. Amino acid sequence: CASSPGMGARDEQYF.

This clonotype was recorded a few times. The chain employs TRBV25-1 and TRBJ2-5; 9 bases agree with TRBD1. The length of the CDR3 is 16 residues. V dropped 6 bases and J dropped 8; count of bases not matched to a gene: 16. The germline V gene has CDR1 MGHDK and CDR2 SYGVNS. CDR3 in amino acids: CASSPLTAGTGFTQYF. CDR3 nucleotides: TGTGCCAGCAGCCCACTCACCGCCGGGACAGGGTTTACCCAGTACTTC.

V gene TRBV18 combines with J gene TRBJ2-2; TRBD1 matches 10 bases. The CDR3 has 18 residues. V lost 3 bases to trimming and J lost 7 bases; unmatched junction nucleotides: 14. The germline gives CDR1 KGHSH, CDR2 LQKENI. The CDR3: CASSPFSTGQGVLGELFF. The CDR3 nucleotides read TGTGCCAGCTCACCTTTCTCTACTGGACAGGGGGTCCTCGGGGAGCTGTTTTTT. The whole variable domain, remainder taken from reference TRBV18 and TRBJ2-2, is NAGVMQNPRHLVRRRGQEARLRCSPMKGHSHVYWYRQLPEEGLKFMVYLQKENIIDESGMPKERFSAEFPKEGPSILRIQQVVRGDSAAYFCASSPFSTGQGVLGELFFGEGSRLTVL.

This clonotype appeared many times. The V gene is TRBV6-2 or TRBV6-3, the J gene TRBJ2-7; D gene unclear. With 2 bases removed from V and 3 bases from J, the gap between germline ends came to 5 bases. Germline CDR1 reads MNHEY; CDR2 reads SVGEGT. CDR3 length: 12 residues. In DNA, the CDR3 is TGTGCCAGCAGTTACGGATACTACGAGCAGTACTTC. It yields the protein CASSYGYYEQYF.

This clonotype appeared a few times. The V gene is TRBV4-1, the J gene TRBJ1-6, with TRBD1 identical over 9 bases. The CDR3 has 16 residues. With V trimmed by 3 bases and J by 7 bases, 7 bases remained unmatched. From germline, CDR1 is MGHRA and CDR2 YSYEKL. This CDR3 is CASSQDTGTGNSPLHF. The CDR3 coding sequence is TGCGCCAGCAGCCAGGATACCGGGACAGGGAATTCACCCCTCCACTTT.

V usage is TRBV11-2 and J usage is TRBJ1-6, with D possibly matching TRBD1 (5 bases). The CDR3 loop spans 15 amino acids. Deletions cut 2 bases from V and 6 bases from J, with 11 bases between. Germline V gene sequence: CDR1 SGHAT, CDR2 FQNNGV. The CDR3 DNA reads TGTGCCAGCAGCTTATATTATGGGGGTAATTCACCCCTCCACTTT. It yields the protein CASSLYYGGNSPLHF.

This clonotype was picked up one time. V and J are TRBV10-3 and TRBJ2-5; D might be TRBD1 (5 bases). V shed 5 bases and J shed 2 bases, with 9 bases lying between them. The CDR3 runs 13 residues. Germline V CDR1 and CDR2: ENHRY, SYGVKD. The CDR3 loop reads CAISSRTQETQYF. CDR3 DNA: TGTGCCATCAGTTCTCGGACACAAGAGACCCAGTACTTC.

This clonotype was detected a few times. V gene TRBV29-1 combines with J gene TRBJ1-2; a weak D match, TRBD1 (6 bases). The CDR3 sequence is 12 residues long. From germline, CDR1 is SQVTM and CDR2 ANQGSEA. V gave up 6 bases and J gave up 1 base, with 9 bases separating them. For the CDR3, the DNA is TGCAGCGTACGGGACAATAACTATGGCTACACCTTC. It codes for CSVRDNNYGYTF.

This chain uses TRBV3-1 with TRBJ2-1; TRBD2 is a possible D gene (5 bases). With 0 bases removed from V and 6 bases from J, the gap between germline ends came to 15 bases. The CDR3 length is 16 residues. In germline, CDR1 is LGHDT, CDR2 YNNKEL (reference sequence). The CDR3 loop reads CASSQDDGLSANEQFF. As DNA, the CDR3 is TGTGCCAGCAGCCAAGATGACGGACTTAGCGCCAATGAGCAGTTCTTC.